Reported below is one T cell receptor beta chain. The sample belongs to a study of blood T cell repertoires in COVID-19. The CDR3 loop spans 13 amino acids. The V and J ends lost 4 bases and 6 bases respectively, with 13 bases between them. Germline loops: CDR1 SGDLS, CDR2 YYNGEE. Produced via immunoSEQ multiplex PCR; TCRdb's table is partial and in-frame only. The table lists about 240,000 clones, around 82% of them singletons. The V call is TRBV9, the J call TRBJ1-1, with D perhaps matching TRBD1 (5 bases). The clonotype comes from a woman in her forties who had been exposed to COVID-19. Sequencing used PBMCs or T cells enriched from blood (not recorded which). CDR3 amino acids: CASSPLWGAEAFF. The DNA of the CDR3 is TGTGCCAGCAGCCCACTGTGGGGGGCTGAAGCTTTCTTT.